These T cell receptor beta chains were read from a single sample in a study of type 1 regulatory T cells. No cognate antigen is known for these TCRs. TCRdb analysed the reads with MiXCR anew, one entry per CDR3 protein. This table has roughly 71,000 distinct CDR3 sequences, less than 25% appearing once. Sequenced material: cultured type 1 regulatory T (Tr1) cells, either the whole culture or a sorted fraction (not recorded which). These receptors all stem from a human donor in good health. Both conserved end residues are part of each CDR3. Each record gives: V gene, J gene, clone size, D gene, CDR3 protein, CDR3 DNA. A D gene is named only where the DNA matches it firmly. Only some rows state a clone size, as once, few, many or a class for expanded clones.

v_call: TRBV7-9
j_call: TRBJ2-7
clone_size: -
d_call: TRBD2
cdr3_aa: CASGSPYGLAGERPREQYF
cdr3_nt: TGTGCCAGTGGATCCCCCTACGGACTAGCGGGTGAGAGGCCCCGGGAGCAGTACTTC

v_call: TRBV10-3
j_call: TRBJ1-1
clone_size: medium-sized
d_call: -
cdr3_aa: CAISPVRNTEAFF
cdr3_nt: TGTGCCATCAGCCCGGTACGGAACACTGAAGCTTTCTTT

v_call: TRBV13
j_call: TRBJ2-2
clone_size: -
d_call: -
cdr3_aa: CASSLLRGYTGELFF
cdr3_nt: TGTGCCAGCAGCTTACTCCGGGGATACACCGGGGAGCTGTTTTTT

v_call: TRBV30
j_call: TRBJ2-4
clone_size: -
d_call: TRBD2
cdr3_aa: CAWRLAGAKNIQYF
cdr3_nt: TGTGCCTGGAGGCTAGCGGGAGCCAAAAACATTCAGTACTTC

v_call: TRBV7-2
j_call: TRBJ2-2
clone_size: many
d_call: -
cdr3_aa: CASSQPPGELFF
cdr3_nt: TGTGCCAGCAGCCAACCCCCGGGGGAGCTGTTTTTT

v_call: TRBV10-3
j_call: TRBJ2-5
clone_size: few
d_call: TRBD1
cdr3_aa: CAISVRLPGQGQETQYF
cdr3_nt: TGTGCCATCAGTGTGCGACTCCCGGGACAGGGCCAAGAGACCCAGTACTTC

v_call: TRBV12-5
j_call: TRBJ1-2
clone_size: -
d_call: -
cdr3_aa: CASGDGLPAGSYTF
cdr3_nt: TGTGCTAGTGGCGACGGACTGCCGGCGGGCAGCTACACCTTC

v_call: TRBV20-1
j_call: TRBJ1-1
clone_size: many
d_call: TRBD1
cdr3_aa: CSGTGGKTEAFF
cdr3_nt: TGCAGTGGGACAGGGGGCAAGACTGAAGCTTTCTTT

v_call: TRBV29-1
j_call: TRBJ2-7
clone_size: few
d_call: TRBD1
cdr3_aa: CSGGQGAYEQYF
cdr3_nt: TGCAGCGGGGGACAGGGGGCCTACGAGCAGTACTTC

v_call: TRBV3-1
j_call: TRBJ2-7
clone_size: few
d_call: TRBD2
cdr3_aa: CASSQEGGRGEQYF
cdr3_nt: TGTGCCAGCAGCCAAGAAGGCGGGAGAGGCGAGCAGTACTTC

v_call: TRBV5-1
j_call: TRBJ2-2
clone_size: few
d_call: -
cdr3_aa: CASSLVVADTGELFF
cdr3_nt: TGCGCCAGCAGCTTGGTGGTAGCGGACACCGGGGAGCTGTTTTTT

v_call: TRBV18
j_call: TRBJ2-7
clone_size: -
d_call: -
cdr3_aa: CASSPGDEQYF
cdr3_nt: TGTGCCAGCTCACCAGGGGACGAGCAGTACTTC

v_call: TRBV7-2
j_call: TRBJ2-5
clone_size: -
d_call: -
cdr3_aa: CASSSDPGFQETQYF
cdr3_nt: TGTGCCAGCAGCTCAGACCCAGGGTTTCAAGAGACCCAGTACTTC

v_call: TRBV12-3/TRBV12-4
j_call: TRBJ2-2
clone_size: -
d_call: -
cdr3_aa: CASSPGRGRDTGELFF
cdr3_nt: TGTGCCAGCAGCCCGGGGCGGGGAAGGGACACCGGGGAGCTGTTTTTT

v_call: TRBV5-1
j_call: TRBJ2-5
clone_size: few
d_call: -
cdr3_aa: CASKFGVQETQYF
cdr3_nt: TGCGCCAGCAAATTTGGCGTCCAAGAGACCCAGTACTTC

v_call: TRBV12-3/TRBV12-4
j_call: TRBJ2-1
clone_size: -
d_call: TRBD2
cdr3_aa: CASSLGTSSYNEQFF
cdr3_nt: TGTGCCAGCAGTTTAGGGACTAGCTCCTACAATGAGCAGTTCTTC

v_call: TRBV3-1
j_call: TRBJ2-3
clone_size: -
d_call: -
cdr3_aa: CASSLTTSTDTQYF
cdr3_nt: TGTGCCAGCAGCCTGACTACCTCCACAGATACGCAGTATTTT

v_call: TRBV28
j_call: TRBJ1-2
clone_size: -
d_call: -
cdr3_aa: CASSFPAYGYTF
cdr3_nt: TGTGCCAGCAGTTTCCCAGCTTATGGCTACACCTTC

v_call: TRBV20-1
j_call: TRBJ1-2
clone_size: medium-sized
d_call: -
cdr3_aa: CSAPGGGYGYTF
cdr3_nt: TGCAGTGCTCCCGGAGGGGGCTATGGCTACACCTTC

v_call: TRBV19
j_call: TRBJ1-1
clone_size: -
d_call: -
cdr3_aa: CASSTSRGGGEAFF
cdr3_nt: TGTGCCAGTAGTACGTCAAGGGGCGGTGGGGAAGCTTTCTTT

v_call: TRBV19
j_call: TRBJ2-4
clone_size: few
d_call: TRBD2
cdr3_aa: CASRVAGADIQYF
cdr3_nt: TGTGCCAGTAGGGTAGCGGGAGCGGACATTCAGTACTTC

v_call: TRBV18
j_call: TRBJ2-5
clone_size: many
d_call: -
cdr3_aa: CASSTQETQYF
cdr3_nt: TGTGCCAGCTCAACCCAAGAGACCCAGTACTTC

v_call: TRBV6-6
j_call: TRBJ1-2
clone_size: -
d_call: -
cdr3_aa: CASGSQIRGGGYTF
cdr3_nt: TGTGCCAGCGGATCCCAGATAAGGGGGGGAGGCTACACCTTC

v_call: TRBV20-1
j_call: TRBJ2-3
clone_size: -
d_call: -
cdr3_aa: CSAPIGDTQYF
cdr3_nt: TGCAGTGCTCCCATAGGAGATACGCAGTATTTT

v_call: TRBV9
j_call: TRBJ2-4
clone_size: -
d_call: -
cdr3_aa: CASSVDGSKNIQYF
cdr3_nt: TGTGCCAGCAGCGTAGATGGTAGCAAAAACATTCAGTACTTC

v_call: TRBV11-3
j_call: TRBJ2-2
clone_size: -
d_call: -
cdr3_aa: CASSLGRGDFRLTGELFF
cdr3_nt: TGTGCCAGCAGCTTAGGACGGGGAGACTTTAGGCTCACCGGGGAGCTGTTTTTT

v_call: TRBV20-1
j_call: TRBJ2-3
clone_size: -
d_call: -
cdr3_aa: CSASVSGADTQYF
cdr3_nt: TGCAGTGCTAGCGTTTCAGGGGCAGATACGCAGTATTTT

v_call: TRBV9
j_call: TRBJ2-1
clone_size: few
d_call: TRBD2
cdr3_aa: CASSVGLAGGEDEQFF
cdr3_nt: TGTGCCAGCAGCGTAGGGCTAGCGGGAGGAGAGGATGAGCAGTTCTTC

v_call: TRBV12-3/TRBV12-4
j_call: TRBJ2-1
clone_size: -
d_call: TRBD2
cdr3_aa: CASTGRGRGGEQFF
cdr3_nt: TGTGCCAGTACGGGGAGGGGACGCGGGGGTGAGCAGTTCTTC

v_call: TRBV6-5
j_call: TRBJ2-1
clone_size: few
d_call: TRBD2
cdr3_aa: CASSYVLAGGSEQFF
cdr3_nt: TGTGCCAGCAGTTACGTACTAGCGGGAGGCAGTGAGCAGTTCTTC

v_call: TRBV3-1
j_call: TRBJ2-1
clone_size: -
d_call: -
cdr3_aa: CASSQDDRGNEQFF
cdr3_nt: TGTGCCAGCAGCCAAGACGACAGAGGGAATGAGCAGTTCTTC

v_call: TRBV19
j_call: TRBJ2-5
clone_size: -
d_call: -
cdr3_aa: CASGITSSILETQYF
cdr3_nt: TGTGCCAGTGGGATAACTAGTTCGATCTTAGAGACCCAGTACTTC

v_call: TRBV20-1
j_call: TRBJ2-3
clone_size: -
d_call: TRBD2
cdr3_aa: CSASRGSGSWTDTQYF
cdr3_nt: TGCAGTGCTTCCAGAGGGAGCGGGAGTTGGACAGATACGCAGTATTTT

v_call: TRBV7-2
j_call: TRBJ1-2
clone_size: -
d_call: -
cdr3_aa: CASSFTGPGYTF
cdr3_nt: TGTGCCAGCAGCTTCACAGGGCCTGGCTACACCTTC

v_call: TRBV24-1
j_call: TRBJ2-1
clone_size: few
d_call: -
cdr3_aa: CATSDEGAGSNEQFF
cdr3_nt: TGTGCCACCAGTGATGAGGGAGCCGGTAGCAATGAGCAGTTCTTC

v_call: TRBV20-1
j_call: TRBJ2-2
clone_size: -
d_call: -
cdr3_aa: CSARDIRRGLGELFF
cdr3_nt: TGCAGTGCTAGAGATATCCGCAGGGGCCTGGGGGAGCTGTTTTTT

v_call: TRBV7-9
j_call: TRBJ1-6
clone_size: many
d_call: -
cdr3_aa: CASSQDTVNSPLHF
cdr3_nt: TGTGCCAGCAGCCAAGACACAGTCAACTCACCCCTCCACTTT

v_call: TRBV5-1
j_call: TRBJ2-1
clone_size: few
d_call: -
cdr3_aa: CASSLGSYYNEQFF
cdr3_nt: TGCGCCAGCAGCTTGGGCTCCTACTACAATGAGCAGTTCTTC

v_call: TRBV5-1
j_call: TRBJ2-7
clone_size: -
d_call: TRBD1
cdr3_aa: CASSLGGQGRNYEQYF
cdr3_nt: TGCGCCAGCAGCTTGGGGGGACAGGGGAGAAACTACGAGCAGTACTTC

v_call: TRBV7-2
j_call: TRBJ1-5
clone_size: few
d_call: TRBD1
cdr3_aa: CASSWTGYNQPQHF
cdr3_nt: TGTGCCAGCAGTTGGACAGGGTACAATCAGCCCCAGCATTTT

v_call: TRBV30
j_call: TRBJ2-2
clone_size: few
d_call: -
cdr3_aa: CLVGPGELFF
cdr3_nt: TGTTTAGTGGGGCCTGGGGAGCTGTTTTTT

v_call: TRBV5-1
j_call: TRBJ2-7
clone_size: few
d_call: TRBD1
cdr3_aa: CASSLLGQGPYEQYF
cdr3_nt: TGCGCCAGCAGCTTGTTGGGACAGGGCCCCTACGAGCAGTACTTC

v_call: TRBV5-1
j_call: TRBJ2-1
clone_size: -
d_call: TRBD2
cdr3_aa: CASSPYMGREDDEQFF
cdr3_nt: TGCGCCAGCAGCCCCTATATGGGGCGGGAGGATGATGAGCAGTTCTTC

v_call: TRBV9
j_call: TRBJ2-3
clone_size: few
d_call: -
cdr3_aa: CASSVTSESTDTQYF
cdr3_nt: TGTGCCAGCAGCGTAACCAGCGAGAGCACAGATACGCAGTATTTT

v_call: TRBV12-3/TRBV12-4
j_call: TRBJ1-2
clone_size: -
d_call: TRBD1
cdr3_aa: CASTLHRQGAINGYTF
cdr3_nt: TGTGCCAGCACCCTTCACAGACAGGGGGCGATTAATGGCTACACCTTC